These 5 T cell receptor beta chains came from one sample sequenced in a study of blood T cell repertoires in COVID-19. The protocol was immunoSEQ multiplex PCR, while the TCRdb copy is restricted to in-frame clones and leaves out a portion. The sample has more than 75,000 clones, more than 70% seen once. Source material: peripheral blood. The receptors derive from a man over 45 with acute or convalescent COVID-19.

The V call is TRBV19, the J call TRBJ2-1; possible D gene TRBD1, 5 bases. The germline CDR1 and CDR2 sequences are LNHDA and SQIVND (reference sequence). The CDR3 contains 15 residues. The V end was cut by 5 bases, the J end by 0 bases, with 11 bases between. CDR3 in DNA: TGTGCCAGTAGTGTACAGGCGAGCTCCTACAATGAGCAGTTCTTC. Translation: CASSVQASSYNEQFF.

This clone was seen a handful of times. The V and J genes are TRBV19 and TRBJ2-4, with 8 bases identical to TRBD1. Germline values: CDR1 LNHDA, CDR2 SQIVND (reference sequence). CDR3 size: 15 residues. Trimming removed 5 bases from V and 0 bases from J; junction bases left unmatched: 3. The CDR3 spells CASSEDRAAKNIQYF. The CDR3 DNA is TGTGCCAGTAGTGAGGACAGGGCAGCCAAAAACATTCAGTACTTC.

The chain couples TRBV11-2 to TRBJ1-2; a possible D gene is TRBD1 (6 bases). The CDR3 length is 14 residues. Germline values: CDR1 SGHAT, CDR2 FQNNGV. V dropped 6 bases and J dropped 4 bases, with 15 bases sitting between them. The CDR3 region has the DNA TGTGCCAGCAGATCCGTAGGGGGAGTCTATGGCTACACCTTC. This encodes CASRSVGGVYGYTF.

The gene calls are TRBV5-8 and TRBJ1-5; a weak D match, TRBD1 (5 bases). V shed 9 bases and J shed 3 bases, with 19 bases lying between them. Germline CDR1 reads SGHTS; CDR2 reads YDEGEE. This CDR3 spans 15 amino acids. The CDR3 spells CATQKGWGFNQPQHF. The CDR3 coding sequence is TGTGCCACCCAGAAGGGGTGGGGCTTCAATCAGCCCCAGCATTTT.

The chain employs TRBV11-2 and TRBJ2-5; TRBD1 might be the D (5 bases). CDR1 is SGHAT, CDR2 FQNNGV, per germline. CDR3 length: 13 amino acids. The V gene lost 1 base and the J gene lost 4 bases, with 7 bases spanning the gap. In nucleotides, the CDR3 is TGTGCCAGCAGCTTAGCTAGGGGAGAGACCCAGTACTTC. Residues: CASSLARGETQYF.